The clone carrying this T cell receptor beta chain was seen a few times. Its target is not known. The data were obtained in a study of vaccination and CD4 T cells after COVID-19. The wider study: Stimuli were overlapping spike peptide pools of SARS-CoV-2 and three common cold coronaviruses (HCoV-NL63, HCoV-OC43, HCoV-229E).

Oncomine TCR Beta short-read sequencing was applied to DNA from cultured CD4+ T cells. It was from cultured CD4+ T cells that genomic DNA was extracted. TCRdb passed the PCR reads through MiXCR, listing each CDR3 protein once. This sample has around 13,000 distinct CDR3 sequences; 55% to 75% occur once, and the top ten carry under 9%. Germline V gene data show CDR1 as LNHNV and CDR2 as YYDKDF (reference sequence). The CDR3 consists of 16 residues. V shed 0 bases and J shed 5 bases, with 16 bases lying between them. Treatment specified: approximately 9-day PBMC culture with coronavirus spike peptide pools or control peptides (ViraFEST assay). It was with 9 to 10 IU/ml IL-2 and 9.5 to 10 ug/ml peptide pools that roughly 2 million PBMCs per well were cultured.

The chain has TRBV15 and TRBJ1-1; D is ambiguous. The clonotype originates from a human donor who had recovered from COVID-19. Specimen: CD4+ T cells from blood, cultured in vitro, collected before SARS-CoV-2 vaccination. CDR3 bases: TGTGCCACCAGCAGAGATTTCGGATCGGATCGGACTGAAGCTTTCTTT. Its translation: CATSRDFGSDRTEAFF. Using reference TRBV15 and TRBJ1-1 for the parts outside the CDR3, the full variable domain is DAMVIQNPRYQVTQFGKPVTLSCSQTLNHNVMYWYQQKSSQAPKLLFHYYDKDFNNEADTPDNFQSRRPNTSFCFLDIRSPGLGDTAMYLCATSRDFGSDRTEAFFGQGTRLTVV.